The 28 T cell receptor beta chains presented below share a single source sample, sequenced in a study of shared clonotypes between healthy human individuals. The protocol was immunoSEQ multiplex PCR, while the TCRdb copy is restricted to in-frame clones and leaves out a portion. Among roughly 2.1 million clones, roughly 91% were seen once, and the ten largest hold under 2%. Positive CCR7 selection of CD45RO-negative cells yielded the naive CD8 cells, and terminally differentiated effector memory CD45RA+ cells were excluded. Source material: naive CD8+ T cells from PBMCs. All receptors come from a man younger than 35 in good health. Some clones in this sample may be carry-over from other donors' samples.

V is TRBV2 and J is TRBJ1-1; the match to TRBD1 covers 9 bases. With 6 bases clipped from V and 4 bases from J, the junction kept 9 bases outside the gene matches. Germline V gene sequence: CDR1 SNHLY, CDR2 FYNNEI. The CDR3 consists of 15 residues. The CDR3 sequence: CASRLTGGARTEAFF. CDR3 in DNA: TGTGCCAGCAGACTTACAGGGGGCGCGCGCACTGAAGCTTTCTTT. The whole variable domain, filled in from reference TRBV2 and TRBJ1-1, reads EPEVTQTPSHQVTQMGQEVILRCVPISNHLYFYWYRQILGQKVEFLVSFYNNEISEKSEIFDDQFSVERPDGSNFTLKIRSTKLEDSAMYFCASRLTGGARTEAFFGQGTRLTVV.

The V gene is TRBV5-4, the J gene TRBJ1-3; 8 bases are a match to TRBD1. Trimming took 4 bases from V and 0 from J; bases not matched to a gene: 3. CDR3 size: 15 residues. Germline lookup yields CDR1 SGHNT and CDR2 YYREEE (reference sequence). CDR3 residues: CASSGGQGSGNTIYF. The CDR3 nucleotides read TGTGCCAGCAGCGGAGGACAGGGCTCTGGAAACACCATATATTTT.

The chain carries TRBV5-1 and TRBJ2-7, with 8 bases fitting TRBD2. V lost 7 bases and J lost 0; bases outside the gene matches: 6. This CDR3 spans 14 amino acids. CDR1 and CDR2 (germline): SGHRS, YFSETQ. CDR3 loop: CASASGRSSYEQYF. The CDR3 DNA sequence: TGCGCCAGCGCTAGCGGGCGAAGCTCCTACGAGCAGTACTTC. The entire variable domain, with the rest obtained from reference TRBV5-1 and TRBJ2-7, is as follows: KAGVTQTPRYLIKTRGQQVTLSCSPISGHRSVSWYQQTPGQGLQFLFEYFSETQRNKGNFPGRFSGRQFSNSRSEMNVSTLELGDSALYLCASASGRSSYEQYFGPGTRLTVT.

On this clone: The same CDR3 arises from other DNA sequences in this sample as well. This chain links TRBV9 with TRBJ2-5, with D unresolved. V was cut by 0 bases and J by 3 bases, with 3 bases left in between. Per the germline V gene, CDR1 is SGDLS and CDR2 is YYNGEE. The CDR3 sequence is 12 residues long. As DNA, the CDR3 is TGTGCCAGCAGCGTAGGGGAAGAGACCCAGTACTTC. Its translation is CASSVGEETQYF.

The chain joins TRBV2 to TRBJ1-1; possible D gene TRBD1, 6 bases. The germline CDR1 and CDR2 sequences are SNHLY and FYNNEI. The CDR3 contains 14 residues. V was shortened by 4 bases and J by 3 bases, with 12 bases between the two germline ends. As DNA, the CDR3 is TGTGCCAGCAGTGGTGCAGGGGACTACACTGAAGCTTTCTTT. Protein sequence: CASSGAGDYTEAFF.

This chain uses TRBV7-2 with TRBJ1-3; D not certain. The CDR3 has 15 amino acids. V was clipped by 3 bases and J by 4 bases, with 13 bases between them. The germline gives CDR1 SGHTA, CDR2 FQGNSA. CDR3 region: CASSFARGWGNTIYF. CDR3 bases: TGTGCCAGCAGCTTCGCTCGGGGTTGGGGAAACACCATATATTTT.

The rearrangement uses TRBV27 and TRBJ2-5, with a tentative D call TRBD1 (5 bases). Trimming shortened V by 5 bases and J by 2 bases, and 15 bases separated the two germline ends. Germline CDR1 reads MNHEY; CDR2 reads SMNVEV (reference sequence). The CDR3 runs 15 residues. Written as DNA, the CDR3 is TGTGCCAGCAGTCCGCTCGGAAGGACACAAGAGACCCAGTACTTC. Its translation: CASSPLGRTQETQYF.

This clone appeared a few times. The same CDR3 is also encoded by other DNA sequences in this sample. The V call is TRBV28, the J call TRBJ2-7, with D uncertain. The CDR3 consists of 12 residues. Germline CDR1 reads MDHEN; CDR2 reads SYDVKM. The V end lost 5 bases, the J end lost 2 bases, and 7 bases lay between the germline ends. The CDR3 coding sequence is TGTGCCAGCAGTCTCCGTCCCTACGAGCAGTACTTC. Translated, it gives CASSLRPYEQYF.

The chain employs TRBV4-3 and TRBJ2-1, with D possibly being TRBD1 (6 bases). Trimming shortened V by 1 base and J by 4 bases, and 23 bases separated the two germline ends. Germline V lookup: CDR1 LGHNA, CDR2 YSLEER. The CDR3 extends over 19 amino acids. CDR3 DNA: TGCGCCAGCAGCCAAGCCCCAGGGGCGGAAGAGAGTCCTTACAATGAGCAGTTCTTC. The encoded protein is CASSQAPGAEESPYNEQFF.

V is TRBV11-2 and J is TRBJ2-2, with a possible D match to TRBD2 (6 bases). The CDR3 is 18 residues long. Deletions cut 7 bases from V and 5 bases from J, with 26 bases between. In germline, CDR1 is SGHAT, CDR2 FQNNGV. Here the CDR3 reads CASTTRDSSWGMTGELFF. The CDR3 DNA sequence: TGTGCCAGCACCACCCGGGACTCTAGCTGGGGCATGACCGGGGAGCTGTTTTTT.

The count of this clone is one. This chain uses TRBV4-2 with TRBJ1-1; D ambiguous. The CDR3 is 13 residues long. The germline V and J ends were trimmed by 0 bases and 3 bases, with 5 bases remaining between them. Per germline, CDR1 LGHNA and CDR2 YNFKEQ. CDR3 loop: CASSQEGHTEAFF. CDR3 nucleotides: TGTGCCAGCAGCCAAGAAGGGCACACTGAAGCTTTCTTT.

V gene TRBV5-1 combines with J gene TRBJ2-1, with 13 bases aligning to TRBD2. Germline V CDR1 and CDR2: SGHRS, YFSETQ. The V gene end was trimmed by 4 bases and the J gene end by 4 bases; junction bases not matched to a gene: 8. This CDR3 comprises 17 residues. Here the CDR3 DNA reads TGCGCCAGCAGCCAAGGACTAGCGGGAGATGTTTACAATGAGCAGTTCTTC. This translates into CASSQGLAGDVYNEQFF. The variable domain in full, with the rest retrieved from reference TRBV5-1 and TRBJ2-1, is KAGVTQTPRYLIKTRGQQVTLSCSPISGHRSVSWYQQTPGQGLQFLFEYFSETQRNKGNFPGRFSGRQFSNSRSEMNVSTLELGDSALYLCASSQGLAGDVYNEQFFGPGTRLTVL.

V and J are TRBV6-1 and TRBJ2-2; D not resolved. CDR1 is MNHNS, CDR2 SASEGT, per germline. This CDR3 has 12 amino acids. V lost 5 bases, J lost 5 bases, and 6 bases lay in between. In DNA, the CDR3 is TGTGCCAGCAGTCCGAGGACCGGGGAGCTGTTTTTT. Translating gives CASSPRTGELFF.

The J gene is TRBJ1-1, the V gene TRBV11-3, with D uncertain. This CDR3 contains 13 residues. In germline, CDR1 is SGHNT, CDR2 YENEEA. V lost 5 bases to trimming and J lost 1 base, with 8 bases between them. CDR3 in DNA: TGTGCCAGCAGCCTGGCGGCGAACACTGAAGCTTTCTTT. This sequence encodes CASSLAANTEAFF.

V is TRBV5-1 and J is TRBJ2-1; 9 bases are a match to TRBD1. Trimming removed 0 bases from V and 5 bases from J; junction bases left unmatched: 6. In germline, CDR1 is SGHRS, CDR2 YFSETQ. This CDR3 spans 16 amino acids. CDR3 in DNA: TGCGCCAGCAGCTTGGAAGGGACAGGGTACCACAATGAGCAGTTCTTC. Translating it yields CASSLEGTGYHNEQFF.

In its sample, this clone was seen a few times. The chain has TRBV19 and TRBJ1-1; TRBD1 matches at 7 bases. The CDR3 contains 15 residues. Losses at the gene ends were 8 bases for V and 3 bases for J; bases not matched to a gene: 12. Germline CDR1 and CDR2: LNHDA and SQIVND (reference sequence). CDR3 nucleotide sequence: TGTGCCAGTTCCGCATGGGACAGTGTAGACACTGAAGCTTTCTTT. Protein sequence: CASSAWDSVDTEAFF.

The V gene is TRBV9, the J gene TRBJ1-2; 8 positions agree with TRBD1. The V and J ends lost 1 base and 5 bases, in that order; junction bases with no gene match: 10. The CDR3 is 16 residues long. The V gene's germline CDR1 is SGDLS and CDR2 YYNGEE. The CDR3 bases are TGTGCCAGCAGCGTATTTTTGCAGGGGGCTCGGTATGGCTACACCTTC. Translating it yields CASSVFLQGARYGYTF.

Remarks on this clone: Different DNA sequences within this sample yield the same CDR3. This chain's CDR3 is CASSVAGSPGELFF. The CDR3 DNA follows: TGTGCCAGCAGCGTAGCGGGCTCCCCCGGGGAGCTGTTTTTT. The chain has TRBV9 and TRBJ2-2, with D hard to call. CDR3 length equals 14 residues. Trimming removed 0 bases at V and 6 bases at J, with 9 bases between. Germline assignment: CDR1 SGDLS and CDR2 YYNGEE.

V gene TRBV5-1 combines with J gene TRBJ2-7; 7 positions agree with TRBD2. Trimming removed 3 bases from V and 4 bases from J; junction bases left unmatched: 10. There are 15 residues in the CDR3. Germline assignment: CDR1 SGHRS and CDR2 YFSETQ. The CDR3 is CASSWSGGSNYEQYF. CDR3 coding DNA: TGCGCCAGCAGCTGGAGCGGCGGGAGTAATTACGAGCAGTACTTC.

This clone was seen a single time. The J gene is TRBJ2-1, the V gene TRBV28; 7 nucleotides align to TRBD2. Trimming removed 6 bases from V and 2 bases from J; junction bases left unmatched: 7. Germline V lookup: CDR1 MDHEN, CDR2 SYDVKM. The CDR3 loop spans 15 amino acids. The CDR3: CASSPGGSTYNEQFF. The CDR3 DNA sequence: TGTGCCAGCAGCCCAGGCGGGAGCACCTACAATGAGCAGTTCTTC.

On this clone: Within the sample, other DNA sequences also encode this same CDR3. The chain links TRBV9 to TRBJ2-3, with a possible D match to TRBD2 (6 bases). Germline V gene lookup returns CDR1 SGDLS and CDR2 YYNGEE. V was shortened by 0 bases and J by 0 bases, with 8 bases between the two germline ends. This CDR3 has 15 amino acids. The CDR3 is CASSVVTSSTDTQYF. The CDR3 nucleotides are TGTGCCAGCAGCGTAGTGACTAGTAGCACAGATACGCAGTATTTT. Combining the CDR3 with reference TRBV9 and TRBJ2-3 gives the whole variable domain DSGVTQTPKHLITATGQRVTLRCSPRSGDLSVYWYQQSLDQGLQFLIQYYNGEERAKGNILERFSAQQFPDLHSELNLSSLELGDSALYFCASSVVTSSTDTQYFGPGTRLTVL.

J is TRBJ1-1 and V is TRBV7-9; 7 nucleotides line up with TRBD1. The ends lost 5 bases at V and 6 bases at J; junction bases unmatched: 9. Germline V gene data show CDR1 as SEHNR and CDR2 as FQNEAQ (reference sequence). CDR3 length: 14 residues. The CDR3 here is CASSLADRVAEAFF. CDR3 coding DNA: TGTGCCAGCAGCCTGGCTGACAGGGTTGCTGAAGCTTTCTTT.

The J gene is TRBJ1-1, the V gene TRBV10-3; a possible D gene is TRBD1 (6 bases). CDR3 length: 13 amino acids. V gave up 6 bases and J gave up 0 bases, with 8 bases separating them. The germline V gene has CDR1 ENHRY and CDR2 SYGVKD. The CDR3 coding sequence is TGTGCCATCAGGGGACAAATGAACACTGAAGCTTTCTTT. Its protein is CAIRGQMNTEAFF.

The rearrangement links TRBV19 to TRBJ1-2; D may be TRBD1 (5 bases). The V gene lost 7 bases and the J gene lost 4 bases, with 22 bases spanning the gap. The CDR3 consists of 16 residues. Per the germline V gene, CDR1 is LNHDA and CDR2 is SQIVND (reference sequence). CDR3 amino acids: CASTLRTTGTGYGYTF. In DNA form, the CDR3 reads TGTGCCAGTACCCTACGGACCACCGGGACGGGCTATGGCTACACCTTC.

The chain joins TRBV12-2 to TRBJ1-1. TRBV12-2 is deemed a pseudogene. CDR3 length: 16 residues. The CDR3 is CASRHWGTVMNTEAFF. CDR3 nucleotide sequence: TGTGCAAGTCGCCATTGGGGGACCGTAATGAACACTGAAGCTTTCTTT.

The genes are TRBV7-6 and TRBJ2-2; D uncertain. The germline V gene encodes CDR1 SGHVS and CDR2 FNYEAQ. Trimming cost V 5 bases and J 0 bases, with 10 bases left between them. There are 15 residues in the CDR3. The CDR3 sequence is CASSPVLANTGELFF. In DNA, the CDR3 is TGTGCCAGCAGCCCAGTACTCGCGAACACCGGGGAGCTGTTTTTT.

The chain employs TRBV7-9 and TRBJ2-1, with D possibly TRBD2 on 5 matching bases. This CDR3 is 16 amino acids long. Germline CDR1 and CDR2: SEHNR and FQNEAQ (reference sequence). Trimming stripped 1 base from V and 2 bases from J, with 12 bases between. The CDR3 spells CASSLEGGLAYNEQFF. CDR3 in DNA: TGTGCCAGCAGCTTAGAGGGCGGGTTGGCCTACAATGAGCAGTTCTTC. The full variable domain, rest sourced from reference TRBV7-9 and TRBJ2-1, is DTGVSQNPRHKITKRGQNVTFRCDPISEHNRLYWYRQTLGQGPEFLTYFQNEAQLEKSRLLSDRFSAERPKGSFSTLEIQRTEQGDSAMYLCASSLEGGLAYNEQFFGPGTRLTVL.

This clone was recorded only once. The genes are TRBV4-1 and TRBJ2-1, with 7 bases that match TRBD1. The CDR3 consists of 12 residues. Looked up from germline, CDR1 is MGHRA and CDR2 is YSYEKL. The V gene end was trimmed by 3 bases and the J gene end by 12 bases; junction bases not matched to a gene: 5. The CDR3 nucleotides read TGCGCCAGCAGCCAGGGACAGACATGGCAGTTCTTC. Translated, it gives CASSQGQTWQFF.